The clone carrying this TCR beta chain was detected once. Per the original methods: Counts of nucleated cells, estimated from reference gene primer amplification, were obtained. Repertoires were generated with immunoSEQ multiplex PCR, while TCRdb's copy carries only in-frame clones and drops some. V, J and clone size are taken as reported in that table, and D and trimming were inferred from the DNA itself. The profile shows about 180,000 clones, 86% of them singletons. V gave up 1 base and J gave up 4 bases; unmatched junction bases: 8. CDR1 and CDR2 from the germline V gene are SNHLY and FYNNEI. This CDR3 comprises 16 residues. The data derive from a study of blood T cell repertoires in COVID-19. In the study overall: Samples representing acute and convalescent COVID-19 were sourced from the United States, Italy and Spain. The cDNA or gDNA used as material had been derived from T cells, B-cell-depleted T cells, or PBMCs.

This chain links TRBV2 with TRBJ2-5, with 8 bases matching TRBD2. The clonotype was recovered from a woman aged 30 to 39 with active or convalescent COVID-19. Sequencing was done on a sample of peripheral blood. In DNA form, the CDR3 reads TGTGCCAGCAGTGAAGAGGTGGCGGGGGGAGGAGAGACCCAGTACTTC. Its protein is CASSEEVAGGGETQYF.